The 3 T cell receptor beta chains below come from one sample, sequenced in a study of graft-versus-host responses after intestinal transplantation. Processing of graft tissue released intraepithelial and lamina propria lymphocytes. The method was immunoSEQ multiplex PCR; TCRdb's version includes in-frame clones alone and lacks a portion of them. The sample includes some 8,700 clones, 74% seen only once; the top ten take around 30%. The sample consisted of ileum tissue, taken about 490 days after intestinal transplant. The receptors derive from a human patient who received an intestinal transplant, so some T cells may come from the graft donor.

Details on this clone: Different DNA sequences within this sample yield the same CDR3. The chain joins TRBV11-3 to TRBJ2-2; D remains unclear. V dropped 2 bases and J dropped 6 bases, with 4 bases sitting between them. Germline-derived CDR1 and CDR2 are SGHNT and YENEEA. The CDR3 is 12 residues long. The DNA of the CDR3 is TGTGCCAGCAGCTTATCTTCCGGGGAGCTGTTTTTT. This sequence encodes CASSLSSGELFF. Full variable domain (remainder filled in from reference TRBV11-3 and TRBJ2-2): EAGVVQSPRYKIIEKKQPVAFWCNPISGHNTLYWYLQNLGQGPELLIRYENEEAVDDSQLPKDRFSAERLKGVDSTLKIQPAELGDSAVYLCASSLSSGELFFGEGSRLTVL.

The J gene is TRBJ1-1, the V gene TRBV12-5, with D perhaps matching TRBD1 (5 bases). The length of the CDR3 is 16 residues. The ends were cut back, 2 bases at V and 0 bases at J, with 13 bases in the middle. Germline V gives CDR1 LGHNT, CDR2 FRNRAP. CDR3 nucleotides: TGTGCTAGTGGTTTGAGTGGATGGGGGTTGAACACTGAAGCTTTCTTT. Its translation is CASGLSGWGLNTEAFF.

The genes are TRBV6-5 and TRBJ2-1, with a weak D call TRBD1 (5 bases). Deletions cut 6 bases from V and 7 bases from J, with 19 bases between. CDR3 size: 15 residues. Germline lookup yields CDR1 MNHEY and CDR2 SVGAGI. CDR3 amino acids: CASRAGHSSMNEQFF. The CDR3 DNA follows: TGTGCCAGCAGGGCCGGACATTCGAGCATGAATGAGCAGTTCTTC.